The 16 T cell receptor beta chains below come from one sample, sequenced in a study of Ad26.COV2.S vaccination and SARS-CoV-2 variants. Assay used: immunoSEQ multiplex PCR; TCRdb lists only in-frame clones, some missing. Of fewer than 500,000 clones detected, roughly nine tenths appear once; the ten largest clones hold about 2.7%. Treatment given: some 20 received Ad26.COV2.S at low or high dose, single or two shots; about 5 received placebo; per-sample allocation not given. Day 63 after the first injection of vaccine or placebo was the sampling time. The sample here was peripheral blood, taken in a trial of Ad26.COV2.S vaccine versus placebo. These receptors all come from a person aged 18-65 years who received the Ad26.COV2.S COVID-19 vaccine or a placebo.

As concerns this clone: Additional DNA sequences in this sample encode the identical CDR3. The CDR3 loop reads CASSYSTGLGETQYF. CDR3 DNA: TGTGCCAGCAGTTACTCGACGGGACTAGGAGAGACCCAGTACTTC. V usage is TRBV6-5 and J usage is TRBJ2-5, with 8 bases fitting TRBD2. The J segment lost 4 bases and the V segment lost 0 bases, leaving 4 bases of the junction unmatched. The CDR3 consists of 15 residues. Germline lookup yields CDR1 MNHEY and CDR2 SVGAGI.

This chain links TRBV29-1 with TRBJ2-2, with 7 positions matching TRBD1. The CDR3 sequence is 13 residues long. Germline loops: CDR1 SQVTM, CDR2 ANQGSEA. V shed 4 bases and J 5 bases; nucleotides not matched to a gene: 4. The CDR3 loop reads CSVATGITGELFF. The CDR3 region has the DNA TGCAGCGTTGCGACAGGGATTACCGGGGAGCTGTTTTTT.

This clone appeared once. The V gene is TRBV7-2, the J gene TRBJ1-1, with D possibly matching TRBD1 (5 bases). CDR1 is SGHTA, CDR2 FQGNSA, per germline. Trimming took off 9 bases at V and 0 bases at J, with 17 bases between the two ends. The CDR3 is 15 amino acids. CDR3 residues: CASKNNRRMNTEAFF. Here the CDR3 DNA reads TGTGCCAGTAAAAATAACAGGCGGATGAACACTGAAGCTTTCTTT.

This CDR3 is CASRPTTAQETQYF. In nucleotides, the CDR3 is TGTGCCAGCAGACCCACGACGGCGCAAGAGACCCAGTACTTC. The V call is TRBV27, the J call TRBJ2-5; no definite D call. Trimming took off 6 bases at V and 2 bases at J, with 13 bases between the two ends. CDR1 and CDR2 from the germline V gene are MNHEY and SMNVEV (reference sequence). The CDR3 is 14 amino acids.

As for this clone: The junction departs from the called germline gene at one end, perhaps through a read error. V and J are TRBV28 and TRBJ2-4; D may correspond to TRBD1 or TRBD2 (5 bases each). CDR1 and CDR2 (germline): MDHEN, SYDVKM. The length of the CDR3 is 11 residues. The CDR3 nucleotides read TGTGCCAGCTCTTGGGGGAAAGGGGTGGACTTC. This translates into CASSWGKGVDF.

The chain combines TRBV6-1 with TRBJ2-1, with TRBD2 identical over 7 bases. Per germline, CDR1 MNHNS and CDR2 SASEGT. The junction had 7 bases not matched to a gene; V was cut back by 2 bases and J by 12 bases. The CDR3 spans 13 residues. The CDR3 sequence: CASSELEGGAQFF. The CDR3 DNA is TGTGCCAGCAGTGAATTGGAGGGAGGGGCGCAGTTCTTC.

The sample holds a few counts of this clone. V and J are TRBV2 and TRBJ1-2, with D uncertain. The CDR3 consists of 14 residues. The germline V and J ends were trimmed by 2 bases and 4 bases, with 11 bases remaining between them. Germline CDR1 SNHLY, CDR2 FYNNEI. CDR3 nucleotides: TGTGCCAGCAGTGAAAACGGAGTTCTCTATGGCTACACCTTC. This encodes CASSENGVLYGYTF.

V usage is TRBV6-5 and J usage is TRBJ2-1; 7 positions agree with TRBD1. Germline V gene lookup returns CDR1 MNHEY and CDR2 SVGAGI. The CDR3 totals 12 residues. After removal of 5 bases from V and 6 bases from J, the junction contained 1 base not matched to a gene. CDR3 sequence reads: CASSHRGNEQFF. CDR3 in DNA: TGTGCCAGCAGTCACAGGGGCAATGAGCAGTTCTTC.

This rearrangement joins TRBV2 to TRBJ1-1; no firm D call. The germline CDR1 and CDR2 sequences are SNHLY and FYNNEI. Deletions cut 3 bases from V and 6 bases from J, with 14 bases between. The CDR3 spans 14 residues. CDR3 in DNA: TGTGCCAGCAGTGAGATTCCTCTATACCCTGAAGCTTTCTTT. Translated, it gives CASSEIPLYPEAFF.

The sample holds one count of this clone. The genes are TRBV7-2 and TRBJ2-3, with 7 bases fitting TRBD1. The CDR3 is 15 amino acids. CDR1 is SGHTA, CDR2 FQGNSA, per germline. J gave up 7 bases and V 2 bases, and 9 bases lay outside the gene matches. The CDR3 DNA sequence: TGTGCCAGCAGCTTATTATTGAGGACAGGACATACGCAGTATTTT. This encodes CASSLLLRTGHTQYF.

This chain connects TRBV7-9 to TRBJ2-7; no firm D call. CDR1 and CDR2 from the germline V gene are SEHNR and FQNEAQ (reference sequence). CDR3 length: 15 residues. The ends were cut back, 7 bases at V and 0 bases at J, with 16 bases in the middle. CDR3 residues: CASTPRGVNSYEQYF. In DNA, the CDR3 is TGTGCCAGCACCCCCCGAGGCGTGAACTCCTACGAGCAGTACTTC.

The V call is TRBV30, the J call TRBJ1-2; weak D call: TRBD1 (5 bases). Germline V gives CDR1 GTSNPN, CDR2 SVGIG (reference sequence). CDR3 length equals 12 residues. V was pared by 2 bases and J by 4 bases, with 8 bases between. As DNA, the CDR3 is TGTGCCTGGAGTATGACAGTCTATGGCTACACCTTC. Its protein is CAWSMTVYGYTF.

Points on this clone: Lacking the conserved final phenylalanine or tryptophan, this CDR3 likely reflects a read error. The DNA is omitted, as the CDR3 cannot be located on it reliably, and the CDR3 follows TCRdb's listing. CDR3 amino acids: CASSLESQL. The chain has TRBV7-6 and TRBJ1-2; whether TRBD1, the table's D call, matches the DNA was not checked. The CDR3 is 9 residues long, ends included. The V gene's germline CDR1 is SGHVS and CDR2 FNYEAQ.

V is TRBV5-4 and J is TRBJ2-5; possible D gene TRBD2, 5 bases. The V end was cut by 10 bases, the J end by 3 bases, with 16 bases between. The CDR3 consists of 13 residues. Germline V gene sequence: CDR1 SGHNT, CDR2 YYREEE (reference sequence). CDR3 sequence: CAVSSGSEETQYF. DNA of the CDR3: TGTGCCGTCTCCAGCGGTAGCGAAGAGACCCAGTACTTC.

The CDR3: CASSSSGFQPQHF. The CDR3 DNA sequence: TGTGCCAGCAGCTCCTCAGGGTTCCAGCCCCAGCATTTT. The chain recombines TRBV7-2 with TRBJ1-5, with D perhaps matching TRBD1 (5 bases). The CDR3 length is 13 residues. Germline values: CDR1 SGHTA, CDR2 FQGNSA. Deletions cut 4 bases from V and 7 bases from J, with 11 bases between.

The chain combines TRBV5-1 with TRBJ2-5, with 9 bases matching TRBD2. The trim removed 0 bases at V and 0 bases at J, leaving 6 bases unmatched. From germline, CDR1 is SGHRS and CDR2 YFSETQ. There are 17 residues in the CDR3. This CDR3 is CASSLAGSSGNQETQYF. The CDR3 DNA is TGCGCCAGCAGCTTGGCCGGGTCTAGCGGGAACCAAGAGACCCAGTACTTC.